These 12 T cell receptor beta chains were sequenced from one sample in a study of response to subunit inactivated influenza vaccine. TCRdb re-called the RT-PCR reads with MiXCR, one entry per CDR3 protein. In the table there are approximately 530,000 distinct CDR3 sequences, approximately 7.1% of which are singletons. The sample was PBMCs from blood, taken approximately 25 months after vaccination. The receptors here all came from a man between 50 and 69 years old who received an inactivated influenza vaccine.

This clonotype showed up just a few times. The gene calls are TRBV5-5 and TRBJ2-5, with TRBD2 identical over 11 bases. V lost 4 bases to trimming and J lost 1 base; unmatched junction nucleotides: 6. The CDR3 runs to 16 residues. CDR1 is SGHKS and CDR2 is YYEKEE in the germline V gene (reference sequence). CDR3 DNA: TGTGCCAGCAGCCGGGGTCTAGCGGGGGGCCAAGAGACCCAGTACTTC. This gives the protein CASSRGLAGGQETQYF.

The chain couples TRBV9 to TRBJ2-1; TRBD1 matches 8 bases. Germline CDR1 is SGDLS and CDR2 is YYNGEE. V gave up 0 bases and J gave up 9 bases; unmatched junction bases: 11. The CDR3 extends over 16 amino acids. CDR3 nucleotide sequence: TGTGCCAGCAGCGTAGAGTGGCAGGGGGCGCTTGGTGAGCAGTTCTTC. The encoded protein is CASSVEWQGALGEQFF.

This clonotype was observed a handful of times. The rearrangement joins TRBV10-3 to TRBJ2-2, with D unclear. V dropped 4 bases and J dropped 1 base, with 10 bases sitting between them. In germline, CDR1 is ENHRY, CDR2 SYGVKD. This CDR3 comprises 15 residues. The CDR3 loop is CAISGSNQNTGELFF. The CDR3 nucleotides read TGTGCCATCAGTGGATCAAACCAGAACACCGGGGAGCTGTTTTTT.

This clonotype was observed at least ten times. The genes are TRBV6-2 or TRBV6-3 and TRBJ2-3; D possibly corresponds to TRBD1 (6 bases). CDR1 is MNHEY, CDR2 SVGEGT, per germline. V shed 4 bases and J shed 2 bases, with 10 bases lying between them. The CDR3 consists of 14 residues. The CDR3 loop reads CASSLAGDTDTQYF. Here the CDR3 DNA reads TGTGCCAGCAGTTTGGCAGGGGACACAGATACGCAGTATTTT.

This clonotype was seen at least ten times. The chain links TRBV7-9 to TRBJ2-3, with D unclear. This CDR3 contains 12 residues. V lost 7 bases and J lost 2, with 7 bases in between. CDR1 and CDR2 from the germline V gene are SEHNR and FQNEAQ (reference sequence). In DNA form, the CDR3 reads TGTGCCAGCAACAAACTCACAGATACGCAGTATTTT. Translated: CASNKLTDTQYF. Filled out from reference TRBV7-9 and TRBJ2-3, the complete variable domain reads DTGVSQNPRHKITKRGQNVTFRCDPISEHNRLYWYRQTLGQGPEFLTYFQNEAQLEKSRLLSDRFSAERPKGSFSTLEIQRTEQGDSAMYLCASNKLTDTQYFGPGTRLTVL.

This clonotype was detected only a few times. CDR3 in DNA: TGTGCCAGCAGAAAACAGGGGGGCCATCAAGAGACCCAGTACTTC. Translated, it gives CASRKQGGHQETQYF. V usage is TRBV6-1 and J usage is TRBJ2-5, with 8 bases identical to TRBD1. Germline trimming cut 6 bases from V and 2 bases from J; bases unmatched to any gene: 8. CDR3 length: 15 amino acids. Germline V lookup: CDR1 MNHNS, CDR2 SASEGT.

A few counts support this clonotype. V usage is TRBV7-3 and J usage is TRBJ2-6; no clear D gene. Germline CDR1 reads SGHTA; CDR2 reads FQGTGA. Trimming pared 0 bases from V and 4 bases from J, leaving 16 bases between. The length of the CDR3 is 18 residues. The CDR3: CASSLTSPPSGGANVLTF. In DNA, the CDR3 is TGTGCCAGCAGCTTAACGTCGCCGCCTTCGGGCGGGGCCAACGTCCTGACTTTC.

This clonotype was observed many times. The chain has TRBV20-1 and TRBJ1-6, with a tentative D call TRBD1 (5 bases). Trimming took off 3 bases at V and 3 bases at J, with 12 bases between the two ends. CDR1 is DFQATT, CDR2 SNEGSKA, per germline (reference sequence). CDR3 length: 15 residues. CDR3 nucleotides: TGCAGTGCTAGTAAAGGGGCCAGCTATAATTCACCCCTCCACTTT. It is translated as CSASKGASYNSPLHF.

The CDR3 loop reads CASQAGRVPYEQYF. In nucleotides, the CDR3 is TGTGCCAGCCAAGCGGGCAGGGTCCCCTACGAGCAGTACTTC. The rearrangement uses TRBV3-1 and TRBJ2-7, with a possible D match to TRBD2 (6 bases). This CDR3 has 14 residues. Germline V CDR1 and CDR2: LGHDT, YNNKEL (reference sequence). V lost 8 bases to trimming and J lost 2 bases, with 16 bases between them.

This clonotype was recorded at least ten times. CDR3 protein: CASSLQGGSATDTQYF. The CDR3 DNA follows: TGTGCCAGCAGCTTACAAGGCGGGAGCGCGACAGATACGCAGTATTTT. This rearrangement joins TRBV7-3 to TRBJ2-3, with 7 nucleotides matching TRBD2. CDR1 is SGHTA, CDR2 FQGTGA, per germline. The CDR3 has 16 amino acids. The trim removed 2 bases at V and 3 bases at J, leaving 8 bases unmatched.

This clonotype occurred a few times. The V call is TRBV27, the J call TRBJ1-1; D not certain. Trimming removed 8 bases at V and 3 bases at J, with 13 bases between. The CDR3 extends over 13 amino acids. Germline V gene sequence: CDR1 MNHEY, CDR2 SMNVEV (reference sequence). The CDR3 loop reads CASSRPPHTEAFF. Here the CDR3 DNA reads TGTGCCAGCTCTAGGCCCCCCCACACTGAAGCTTTCTTT.

In this sample, this clonotype turned up a few times. J is TRBJ1-1 and V is TRBV5-1; D not resolved. CDR1 and CDR2 (germline): SGHRS, YFSETQ. Trimming pared 2 bases from V and 0 bases from J, leaving 8 bases between. The CDR3 has 14 amino acids. In nucleotides, the CDR3 is TGCGCCAGCAGCTTCGGGAGCATGAACACTGAAGCTTTCTTT. Translation: CASSFGSMNTEAFF.